The T cell receptor (beta chain) described here comes from a study of blood T cell repertoires in COVID-19. This CDR3 spans 15 amino acids. V lost 3 bases, J lost 2 bases, and 9 bases stayed unmatched. CDR1 and CDR2 from the germline V gene are DFQATT and SNEGSKA (reference sequence). Using immunoSEQ multiplex PCR, the repertoire was profiled, and TCRdb retains in-frame clones only, with some absent. The sample carries 300,000 or so clones, roughly 91% recorded once. This TCR came from a man over 45 with active or convalescent COVID-19. The chain combines TRBV20-1 with TRBJ2-7; 8 bases agree with TRBD2. Sequencing used peripheral blood. The DNA for the CDR3 is TGCAGTGCTAGTTTCGCGGGGGGTTCCCCCTACGAGCAGTACTTC. This codes for CSASFAGGSPYEQYF.